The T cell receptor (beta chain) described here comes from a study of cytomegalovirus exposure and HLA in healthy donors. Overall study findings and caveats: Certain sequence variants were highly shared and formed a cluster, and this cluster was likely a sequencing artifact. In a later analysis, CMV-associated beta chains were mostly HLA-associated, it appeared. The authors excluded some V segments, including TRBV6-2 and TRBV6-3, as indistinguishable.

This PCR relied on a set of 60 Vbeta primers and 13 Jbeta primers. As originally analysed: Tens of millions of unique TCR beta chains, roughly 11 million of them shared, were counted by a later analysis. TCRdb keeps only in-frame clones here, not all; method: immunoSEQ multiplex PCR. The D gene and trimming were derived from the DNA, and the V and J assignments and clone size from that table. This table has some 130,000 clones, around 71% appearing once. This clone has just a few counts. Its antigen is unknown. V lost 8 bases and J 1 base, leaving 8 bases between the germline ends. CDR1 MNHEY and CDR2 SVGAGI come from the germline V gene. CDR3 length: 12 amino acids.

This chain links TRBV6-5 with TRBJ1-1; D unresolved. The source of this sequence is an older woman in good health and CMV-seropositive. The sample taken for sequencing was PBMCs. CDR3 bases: TGTGCCAGCTTGAACAGGAACACTGAAGCTTTCTTT. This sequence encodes CASLNRNTEAFF.